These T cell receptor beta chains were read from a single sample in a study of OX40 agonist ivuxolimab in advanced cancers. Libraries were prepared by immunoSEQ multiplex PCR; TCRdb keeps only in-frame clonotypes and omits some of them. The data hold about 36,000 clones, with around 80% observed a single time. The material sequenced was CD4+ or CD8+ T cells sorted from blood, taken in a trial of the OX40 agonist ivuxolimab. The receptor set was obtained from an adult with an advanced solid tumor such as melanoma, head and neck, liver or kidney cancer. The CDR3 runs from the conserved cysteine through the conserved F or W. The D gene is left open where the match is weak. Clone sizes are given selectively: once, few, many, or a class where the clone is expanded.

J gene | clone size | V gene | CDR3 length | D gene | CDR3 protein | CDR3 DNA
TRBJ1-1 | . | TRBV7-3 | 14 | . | CASSLGRLNTEAFF | TGTGCCAGCAGCTTAGGGCGGTTGAACACTGAAGCTTTCTTT
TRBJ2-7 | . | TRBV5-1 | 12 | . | CASSLATYEQYF | TGCGCCAGCAGCTTGGCGACGTACGAGCAGTACTTC
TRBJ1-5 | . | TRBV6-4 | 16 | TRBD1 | CASSDIWGTGNQPQHF | TGTGCCAGCAGTGACATATGGGGGACAGGGAATCAGCCCCAGCATTTT
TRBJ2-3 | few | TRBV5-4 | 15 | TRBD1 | CASSDTGGAGDTQYF | TGTGCCAGCAGCGACACAGGGGGCGCGGGAGATACGCAGTATTTT
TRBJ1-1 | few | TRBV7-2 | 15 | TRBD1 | CASSSRGTANTEAFF | TGTGCCAGCAGCTCGCGCGGGACAGCGAACACTGAAGCTTTCTTT
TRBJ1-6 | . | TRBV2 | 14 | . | CASKITEFNSPLHF | TGTGCCAGCAAAATTACAGAGTTTAATTCACCCCTCCACTTT
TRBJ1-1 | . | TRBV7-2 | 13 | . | CASSLSMNTEAFF | TGTGCCAGCAGTTTAAGTATGAACACTGAAGCTTTCTTT
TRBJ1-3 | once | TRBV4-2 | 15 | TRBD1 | CASSQYGQALNTVYF | TGTGCCAGCAGCCAATACGGACAGGCGCTAAACACCGTATATTTT
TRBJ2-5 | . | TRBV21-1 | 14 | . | CASSIRQSQETQYF | TGTGCCAGCAGCATTCGACAGTCCCAAGAGACCCAGTACTTC
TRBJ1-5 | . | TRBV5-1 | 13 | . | CASSPEGVQPQHF | TGCGCCAGCAGCCCGGAGGGGGTACAGCCCCAGCATTTT
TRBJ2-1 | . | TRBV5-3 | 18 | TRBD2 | CARSLAEGLAGRNNEQFF | TGTGCCAGAAGCTTGGCCGAAGGACTAGCGGGACGTAACAATGAGCAGTTCTTC
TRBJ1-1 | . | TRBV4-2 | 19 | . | CASSQDLIRVRGPNTEAFF | TGTGCCAGCAGCCAAGACTTGATTCGCGTCCGGGGACCGAACACTGAAGCTTTCTTT
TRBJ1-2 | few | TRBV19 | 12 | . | CASLGTVYGYTF | TGTGCCAGCCTCGGGACCGTTTATGGCTACACCTTC
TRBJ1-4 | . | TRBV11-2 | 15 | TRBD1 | CASSPWTGRGEKLFF | TGTGCCAGCAGCCCGTGGACAGGGCGAGGTGAAAAACTGTTTTTT
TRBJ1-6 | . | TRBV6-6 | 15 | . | CASSYEDSRFSPLHF | TGTGCCAGCAGTTACGAGGACAGTAGGTTCTCACCCCTCCACTTT
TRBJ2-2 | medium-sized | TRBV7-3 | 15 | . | CASSLGGARTGELFF | TGTGCCAGCAGCCTAGGAGGGGCTAGGACCGGGGAGCTGTTTTTT
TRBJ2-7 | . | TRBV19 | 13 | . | CATGNPPRYEQYF | TGTGCCACCGGCAACCCCCCCCGCTACGAGCAGTACTTC
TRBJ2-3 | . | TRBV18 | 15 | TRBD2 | CASSLSGGASDTQYF | TGTGCCAGCTCGCTTAGCGGGGGGGCCTCAGATACGCAGTATTTT
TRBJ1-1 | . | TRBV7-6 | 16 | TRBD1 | CASSLEPGQGAKEAFF | TGTGCCAGCAGCTTGGAACCGGGACAGGGGGCGAAGGAAGCTTTCTTT
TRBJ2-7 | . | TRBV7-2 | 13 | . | CASSPSSSGEQYF | TGTGCCAGCAGCCCAAGTTCCTCTGGCGAGCAGTACTTC
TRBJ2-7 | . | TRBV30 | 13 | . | CAWSVVGTYEQYF | TGTGCCTGGAGTGTAGTCGGAACCTACGAGCAGTACTTC
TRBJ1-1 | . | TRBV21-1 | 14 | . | CASSRTGTGGAAFF | TGTGCCAGCAGCCGAACCGGGACAGGGGGCGCGGCTTTCTTT
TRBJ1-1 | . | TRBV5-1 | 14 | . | CASSLANSNTEAFF | TGCGCCAGCAGCTTGGCCAACAGCAACACTGAAGCTTTCTTT
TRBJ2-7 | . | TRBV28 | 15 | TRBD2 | CASSLYTSGGGEQYF | TGTGCCAGCAGTTTATATACTAGCGGAGGTGGGGAGCAGTACTTC
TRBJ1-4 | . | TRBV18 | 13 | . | CASSPKHGEKLFF | TGTGCCAGCTCACCCAAACATGGCGAAAAACTGTTTTTT
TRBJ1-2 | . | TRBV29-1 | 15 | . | CSVQSQDRQMRGYTF | TGCAGCGTCCAGTCTCAGGACCGGCAGATGCGTGGCTACACCTTC
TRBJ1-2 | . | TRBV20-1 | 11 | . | CSASGQYGYTF | TGCAGTGCTTCGGGGCAGTATGGCTACACCTTC
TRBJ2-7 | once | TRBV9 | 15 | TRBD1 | CASSATGTATYEQYF | TGTGCCAGCAGCGCAACCGGGACAGCAACCTACGAGCAGTACTTC
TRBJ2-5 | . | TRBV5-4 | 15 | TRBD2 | CASSSLAGEGETQYF | TGTGCCAGCAGCTCACTAGCGGGAGAGGGCGAGACCCAGTACTTC